The sequence of this T cell receptor (beta chain) was determined in a study of blood T cell repertoires in COVID-19. About the research overall: PBMCs, B-cell-depleted T cells, or T cells were the source of the cDNA or gDNA that made up the material.

The germline V and J ends were trimmed by 9 bases and 4 bases, with 13 bases remaining between them. This CDR3 comprises 12 residues. Produced via immunoSEQ multiplex PCR; TCRdb's table is partial and in-frame only. The table shows about 300,000 clones, with about nine tenths occurring only once. The V and J genes are TRBV5-3 and TRBJ1-2; D uncertain. TRBV5-3 is treated as an ORF (open reading frame) with a function not yet certain. The sample taken for sequencing was peripheral blood. This TCR derives from a woman aged 25 to 39 with COVID-19, enrolled during active disease. The DNA of the CDR3 is TGTGCCACCCCCCCCCTAAGCTATGGCTACACCTTC. Protein product: CATPPLSYGYTF.